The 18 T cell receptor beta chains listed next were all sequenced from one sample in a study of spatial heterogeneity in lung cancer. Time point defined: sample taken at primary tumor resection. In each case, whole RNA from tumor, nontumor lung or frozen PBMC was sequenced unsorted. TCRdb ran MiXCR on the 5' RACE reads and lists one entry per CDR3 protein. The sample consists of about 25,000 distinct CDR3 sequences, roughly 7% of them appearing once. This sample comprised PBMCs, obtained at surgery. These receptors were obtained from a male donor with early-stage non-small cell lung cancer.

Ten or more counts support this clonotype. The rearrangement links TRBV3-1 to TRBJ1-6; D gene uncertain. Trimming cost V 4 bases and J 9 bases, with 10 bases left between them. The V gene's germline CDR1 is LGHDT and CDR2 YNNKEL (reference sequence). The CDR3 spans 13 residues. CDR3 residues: CASSRFQASPLHF. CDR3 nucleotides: TGTGCCAGCAGCCGCTTTCAGGCTTCACCCCTCCACTTT.

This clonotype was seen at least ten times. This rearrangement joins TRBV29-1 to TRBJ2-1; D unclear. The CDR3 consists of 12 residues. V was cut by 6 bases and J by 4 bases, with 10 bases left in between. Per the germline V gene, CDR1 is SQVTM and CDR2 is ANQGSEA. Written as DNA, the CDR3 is TGCAGCGTCGATACAGATTACAATGAGCAGTTCTTC. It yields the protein CSVDTDYNEQFF.

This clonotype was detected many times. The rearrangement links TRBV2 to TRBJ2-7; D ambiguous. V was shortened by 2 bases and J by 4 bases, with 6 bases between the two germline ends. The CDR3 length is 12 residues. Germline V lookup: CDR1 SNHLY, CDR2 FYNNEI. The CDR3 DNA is TGTGCCAGCAGTGAACGTCGATACGAGCAGTACGTC. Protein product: CASSERRYEQYV.

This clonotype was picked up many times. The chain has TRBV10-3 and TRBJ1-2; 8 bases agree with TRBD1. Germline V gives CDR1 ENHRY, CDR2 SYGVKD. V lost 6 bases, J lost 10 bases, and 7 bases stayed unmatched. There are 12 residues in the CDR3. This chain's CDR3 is CAISKDREVYTF. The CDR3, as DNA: TGTGCCATCAGCAAGGACAGGGAGGTCTACACCTTC.

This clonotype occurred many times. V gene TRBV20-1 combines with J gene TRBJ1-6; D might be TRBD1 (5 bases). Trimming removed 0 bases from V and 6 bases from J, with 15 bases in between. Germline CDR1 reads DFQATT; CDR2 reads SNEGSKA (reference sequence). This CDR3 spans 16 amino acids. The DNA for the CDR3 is TGCAGTGCTAGAGATATGGGCAGGGATTTTAATTCACCCCTCCACTTT. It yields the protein CSARDMGRDFNSPLHF.

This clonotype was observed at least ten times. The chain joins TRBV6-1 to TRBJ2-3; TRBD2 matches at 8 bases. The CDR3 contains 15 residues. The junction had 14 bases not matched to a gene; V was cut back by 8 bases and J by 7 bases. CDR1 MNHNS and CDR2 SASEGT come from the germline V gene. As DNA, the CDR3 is TGTGCCAGCGCCGCCCCGGGACTAGTATCTCATACGCAGTATTTT. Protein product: CASAAPGLVSHTQYF.

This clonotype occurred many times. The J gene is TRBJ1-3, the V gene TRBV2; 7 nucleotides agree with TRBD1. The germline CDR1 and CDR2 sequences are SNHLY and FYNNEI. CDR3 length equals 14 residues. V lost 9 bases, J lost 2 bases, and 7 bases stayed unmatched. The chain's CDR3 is CARSPGQPGNTIYF. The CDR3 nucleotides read TGTGCCAGGTCTCCGGGACAGCCTGGAAACACCATATATTTT.

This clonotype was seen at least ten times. The CDR3 nucleotides are TGTGCCATCAAGCCGGCTCTGAACACTGAAGCTTTCTTT. This sequence encodes CAIKPALNTEAFF. This chain joins TRBV10-3 and TRBJ1-1; D gene ambiguous. The CDR3 sequence is 13 residues long. Germline CDR1 is ENHRY and CDR2 is SYGVKD. The germline V and J ends were trimmed by 7 bases and 0 bases, with 9 bases remaining between them.

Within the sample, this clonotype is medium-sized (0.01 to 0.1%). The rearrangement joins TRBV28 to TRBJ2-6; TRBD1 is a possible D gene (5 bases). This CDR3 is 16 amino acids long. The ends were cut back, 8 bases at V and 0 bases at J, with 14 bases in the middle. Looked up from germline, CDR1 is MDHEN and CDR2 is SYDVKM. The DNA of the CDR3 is TGTGCCAGCCTTCCTGGACACTTCTCTGGGGCCAACGTCCTGACTTTC. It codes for CASLPGHFSGANVLTF.

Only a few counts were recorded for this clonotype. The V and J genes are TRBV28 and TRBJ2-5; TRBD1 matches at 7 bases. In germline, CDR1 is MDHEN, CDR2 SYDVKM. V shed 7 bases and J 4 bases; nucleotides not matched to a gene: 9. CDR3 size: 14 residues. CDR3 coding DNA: TGTGCCAGCACTTTTCAGGGGGTAACAGAGACCCAGTACTTC. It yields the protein CASTFQGVTETQYF.

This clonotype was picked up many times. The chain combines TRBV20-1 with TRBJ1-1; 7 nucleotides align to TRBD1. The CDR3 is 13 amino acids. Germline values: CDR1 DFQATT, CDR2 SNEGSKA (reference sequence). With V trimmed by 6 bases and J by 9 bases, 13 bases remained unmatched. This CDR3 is CSAQTRQGSKAFF. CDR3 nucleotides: TGCAGTGCCCAGACGAGACAGGGATCTAAAGCTTTCTTT.

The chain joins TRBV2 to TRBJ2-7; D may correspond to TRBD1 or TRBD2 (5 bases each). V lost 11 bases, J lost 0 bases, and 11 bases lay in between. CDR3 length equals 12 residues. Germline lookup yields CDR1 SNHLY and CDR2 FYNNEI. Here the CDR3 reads CAGGQSSYEQYF. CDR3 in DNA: TGTGCCGGAGGACAAAGCTCCTACGAGCAGTACTTC.

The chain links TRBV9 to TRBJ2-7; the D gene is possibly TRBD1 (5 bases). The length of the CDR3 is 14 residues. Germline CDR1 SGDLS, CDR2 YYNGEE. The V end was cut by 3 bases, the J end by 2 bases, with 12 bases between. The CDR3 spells CASSEQVAAYEQYF. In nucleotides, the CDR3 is TGTGCCAGCAGCGAACAGGTTGCCGCCTACGAGCAGTACTTC.

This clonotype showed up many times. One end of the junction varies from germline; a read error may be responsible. The CDR3 loop reads CASSSGLRSGELFF. The CDR3 bases are TGTGCTAGCAGCTCGGGACTTAGGTCCGGGGAGCTGTTTTTT. The V and J genes are TRBV7-7 and TRBJ2-2; tentatively, D is TRBD2 (6 bases). CDR1 and CDR2 from the germline V gene are SSHAT and FNYEAQ (reference sequence). This CDR3 region has 14 residues.

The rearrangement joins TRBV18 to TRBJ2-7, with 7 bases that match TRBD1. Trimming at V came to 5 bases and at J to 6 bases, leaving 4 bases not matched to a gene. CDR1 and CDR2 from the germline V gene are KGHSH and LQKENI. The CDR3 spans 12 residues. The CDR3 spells CASSSDRSEQYF. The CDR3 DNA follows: TGTGCCAGCTCATCGGACAGGAGCGAGCAGTACTTC.

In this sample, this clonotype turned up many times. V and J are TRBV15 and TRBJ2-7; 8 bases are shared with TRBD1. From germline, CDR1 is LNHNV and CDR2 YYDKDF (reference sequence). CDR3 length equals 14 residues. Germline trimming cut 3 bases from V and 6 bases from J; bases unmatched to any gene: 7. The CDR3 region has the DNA TGTGCCACCAGCAGTGCAGGGGGCGTATCCGAGCAGTACGTC. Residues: CATSSAGGVSEQYV.

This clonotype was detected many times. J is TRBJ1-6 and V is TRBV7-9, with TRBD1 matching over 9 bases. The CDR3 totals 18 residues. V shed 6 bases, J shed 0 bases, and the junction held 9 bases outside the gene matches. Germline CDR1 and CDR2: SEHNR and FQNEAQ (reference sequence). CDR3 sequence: CASSSQGATSSYNSPLHF. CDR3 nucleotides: TGTGCCAGCAGTTCACAGGGGGCGACGAGCTCCTATAATTCACCCCTCCACTTT.

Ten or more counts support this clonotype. CDR3 sequence (DNA): TGTGCCAGCAGTGCCACGACAGGGGGCGAGCAGTACGTC. This gives the protein CASSATTGGEQYV. J is TRBJ2-7 and V is TRBV6-6; 9 bases fit TRBD1. J was trimmed by 6 bases and V by 5 bases; bases with no gene match: 5. In germline, CDR1 is MNHNY, CDR2 SVGAGI (reference sequence). This CDR3 has 13 amino acids.